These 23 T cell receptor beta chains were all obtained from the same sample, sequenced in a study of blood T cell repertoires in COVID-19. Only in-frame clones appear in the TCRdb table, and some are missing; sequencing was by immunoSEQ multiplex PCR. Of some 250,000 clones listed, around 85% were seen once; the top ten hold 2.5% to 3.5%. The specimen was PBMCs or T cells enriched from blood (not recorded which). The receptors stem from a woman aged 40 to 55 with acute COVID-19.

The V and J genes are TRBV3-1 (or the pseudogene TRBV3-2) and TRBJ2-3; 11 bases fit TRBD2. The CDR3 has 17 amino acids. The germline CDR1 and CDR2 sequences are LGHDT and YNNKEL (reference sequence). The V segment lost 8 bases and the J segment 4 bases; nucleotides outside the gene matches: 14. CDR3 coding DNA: TGTGCCAGCTCTGAAACGCTCACTAGCGGGAGTTCAGATACGCAGTATTTT. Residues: CASSETLTSGSSDTQYF.

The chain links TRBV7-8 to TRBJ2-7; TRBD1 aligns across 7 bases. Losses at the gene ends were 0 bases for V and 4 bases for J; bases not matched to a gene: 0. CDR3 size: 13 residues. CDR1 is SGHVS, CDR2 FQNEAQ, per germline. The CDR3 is CASSLATGYEQYF. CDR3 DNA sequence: TGTGCCAGCAGCTTAGCGACAGGGTACGAGCAGTACTTC.

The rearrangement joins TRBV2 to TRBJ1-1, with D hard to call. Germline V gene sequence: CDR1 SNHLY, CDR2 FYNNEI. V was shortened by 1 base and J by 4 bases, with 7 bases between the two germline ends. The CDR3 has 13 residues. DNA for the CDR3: TGTGCCAGCAGTGAAGGGACTTCCACTGAAGCTTTCTTT. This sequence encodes CASSEGTSTEAFF.

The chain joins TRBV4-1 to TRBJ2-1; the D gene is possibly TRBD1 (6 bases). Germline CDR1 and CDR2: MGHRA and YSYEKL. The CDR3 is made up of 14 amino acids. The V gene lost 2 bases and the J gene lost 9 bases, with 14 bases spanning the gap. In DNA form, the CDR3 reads TGCGCCAGCAGCCAACCCTTACGCAGGGGTGAGCAGTTCTTC. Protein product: CASSQPLRRGEQFF.

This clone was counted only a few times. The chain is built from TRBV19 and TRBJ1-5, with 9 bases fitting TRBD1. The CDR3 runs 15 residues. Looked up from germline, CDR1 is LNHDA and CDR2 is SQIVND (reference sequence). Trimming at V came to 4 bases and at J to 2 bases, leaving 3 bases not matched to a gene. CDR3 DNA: TGTGCCAGTAGTAGGACAGGGGTAGGCAATCAGCCCCAGCATTTT. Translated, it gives CASSRTGVGNQPQHF.

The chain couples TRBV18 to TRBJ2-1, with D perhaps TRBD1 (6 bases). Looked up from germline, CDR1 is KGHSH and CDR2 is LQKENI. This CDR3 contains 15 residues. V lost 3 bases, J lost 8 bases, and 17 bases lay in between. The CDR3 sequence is CASSPSTGSIDEQFF. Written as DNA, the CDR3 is TGTGCCAGCTCACCCTCGACAGGCAGCATCGATGAGCAGTTCTTC.

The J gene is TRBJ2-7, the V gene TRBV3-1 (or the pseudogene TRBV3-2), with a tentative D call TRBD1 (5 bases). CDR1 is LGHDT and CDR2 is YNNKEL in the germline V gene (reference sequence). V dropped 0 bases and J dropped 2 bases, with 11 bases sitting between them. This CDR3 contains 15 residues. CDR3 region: CASSQDSVTAYEQYF. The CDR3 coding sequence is TGTGCCAGCAGCCAAGATTCGGTGACAGCCTACGAGCAGTACTTC.

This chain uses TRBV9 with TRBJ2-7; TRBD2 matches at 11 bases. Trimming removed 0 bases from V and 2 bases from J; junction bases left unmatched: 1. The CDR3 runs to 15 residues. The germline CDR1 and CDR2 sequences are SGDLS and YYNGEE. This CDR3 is CASSVGSGRAYEQYF. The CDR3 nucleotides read TGTGCCAGCAGCGTAGGTAGCGGGAGGGCCTACGAGCAGTACTTC.

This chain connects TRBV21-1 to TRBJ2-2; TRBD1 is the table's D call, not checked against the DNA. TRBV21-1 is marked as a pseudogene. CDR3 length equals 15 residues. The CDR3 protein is CASRKGVQGDGELFF. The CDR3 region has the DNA TGTGCCAGCAGGAAAGGCGTCCAGGGGGACGGGGAGCTGTTTTTT.

The CDR3 reads CASSHLWPGQRNTGELFF. In DNA form, the CDR3 reads TGTGCCAGCAGCCACCTTTGGCCGGGACAGAGGAACACCGGGGAGCTGTTTTTT. The V gene is TRBV14, the J gene TRBJ2-2; 7 nucleotides agree with TRBD1. In germline, CDR1 is SGHDN, CDR2 FVKESK. This CDR3 region has 18 residues. J gave up 1 base and V 3 bases, and 11 bases lay outside the gene matches. Combining the CDR3 with reference TRBV14 and TRBJ2-2 gives the whole variable domain EAGVTQFPSHSVIEKGQTVTLRCDPISGHDNLYWYRRVMGKEIKFLLHFVKESKQDESGMPNNRFLAERTGGTYSTLKVQPAELEDSGVYFCASSHLWPGQRNTGELFFGEGSRLTVL.

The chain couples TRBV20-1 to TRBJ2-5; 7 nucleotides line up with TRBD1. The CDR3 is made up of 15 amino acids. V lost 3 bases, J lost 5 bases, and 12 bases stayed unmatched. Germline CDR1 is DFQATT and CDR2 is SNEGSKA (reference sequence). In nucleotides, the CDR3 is TGCAGTGCTAGTTTGCAGACAGGGCGCGTGGAGACCCAGTACTTC. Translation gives CSASLQTGRVETQYF.

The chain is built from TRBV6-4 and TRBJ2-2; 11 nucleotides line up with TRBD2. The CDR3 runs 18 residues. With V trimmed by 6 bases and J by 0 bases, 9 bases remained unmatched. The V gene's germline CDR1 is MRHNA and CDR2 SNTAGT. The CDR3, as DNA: TGTGCCAGCAGCCCCCGACTAGCGGGGTTCGCGAACACCGGGGAGCTGTTTTTT. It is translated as CASSPRLAGFANTGELFF.

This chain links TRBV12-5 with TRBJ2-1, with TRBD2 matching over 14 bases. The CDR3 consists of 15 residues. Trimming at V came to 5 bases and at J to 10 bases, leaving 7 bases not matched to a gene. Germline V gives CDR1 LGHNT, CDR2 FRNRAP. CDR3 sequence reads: CASGGLAGGHGEQFF. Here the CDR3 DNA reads TGTGCTAGTGGTGGACTAGCGGGAGGCCACGGCGAGCAGTTCTTC.

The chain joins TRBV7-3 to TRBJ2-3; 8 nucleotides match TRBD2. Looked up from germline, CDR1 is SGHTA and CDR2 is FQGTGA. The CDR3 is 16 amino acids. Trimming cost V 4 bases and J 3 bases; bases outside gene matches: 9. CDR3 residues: CASSSNPGRETDTQYF. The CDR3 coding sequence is TGTGCCAGCAGCTCAAATCCCGGGAGGGAGACAGATACGCAGTATTTT.

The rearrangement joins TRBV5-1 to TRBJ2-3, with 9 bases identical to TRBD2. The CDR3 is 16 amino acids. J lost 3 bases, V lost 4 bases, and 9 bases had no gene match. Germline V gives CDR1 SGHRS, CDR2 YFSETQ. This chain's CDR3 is CASSKGLAGYTDTQYF. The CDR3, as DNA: TGCGCCAGCAGCAAGGGGCTAGCGGGATATACAGATACGCAGTATTTT.

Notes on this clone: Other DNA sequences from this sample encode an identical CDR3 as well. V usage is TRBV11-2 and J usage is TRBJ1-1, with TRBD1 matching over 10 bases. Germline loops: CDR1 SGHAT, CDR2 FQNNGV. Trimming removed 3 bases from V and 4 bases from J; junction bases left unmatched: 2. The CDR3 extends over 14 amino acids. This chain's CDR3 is CASSFGQGGTEAFF. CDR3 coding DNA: TGTGCCAGCAGCTTTGGACAGGGGGGCACTGAAGCTTTCTTT.

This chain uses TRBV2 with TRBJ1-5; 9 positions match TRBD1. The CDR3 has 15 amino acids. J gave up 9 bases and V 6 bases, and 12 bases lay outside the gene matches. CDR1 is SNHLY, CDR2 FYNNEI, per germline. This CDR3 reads CASRKGTGRTGPQHF. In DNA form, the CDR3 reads TGTGCCAGCAGAAAAGGGACAGGGCGAACCGGGCCCCAGCATTTT. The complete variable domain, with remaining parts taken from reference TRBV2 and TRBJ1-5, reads EPEVTQTPSHQVTQMGQEVILRCVPISNHLYFYWYRQILGQKVEFLVSFYNNEISEKSEIFDDQFSVERPDGSNFTLKIRSTKLEDSAMYFCASRKGTGRTGPQHFGDGTRLSIL.

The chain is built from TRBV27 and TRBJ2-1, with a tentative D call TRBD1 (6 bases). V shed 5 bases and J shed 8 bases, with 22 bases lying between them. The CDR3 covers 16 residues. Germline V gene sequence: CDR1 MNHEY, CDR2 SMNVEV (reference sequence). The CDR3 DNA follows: TGTGCCAGCAGTCCGGCCCGGACAGAAGCCCTAGATGAGCAGTTCTTC. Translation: CASSPARTEALDEQFF.

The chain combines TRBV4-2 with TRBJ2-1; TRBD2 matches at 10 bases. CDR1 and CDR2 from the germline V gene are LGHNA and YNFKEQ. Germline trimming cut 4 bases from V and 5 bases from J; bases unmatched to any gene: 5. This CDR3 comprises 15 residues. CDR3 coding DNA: TGTGCCAGCAGCCCCGGGACTAGCGTCGACAATGAGCAGTTCTTC. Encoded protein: CASSPGTSVDNEQFF.

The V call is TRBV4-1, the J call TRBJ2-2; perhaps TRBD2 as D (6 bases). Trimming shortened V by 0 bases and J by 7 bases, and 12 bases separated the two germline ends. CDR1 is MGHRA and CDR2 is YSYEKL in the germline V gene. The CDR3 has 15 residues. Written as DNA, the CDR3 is TGCGCCAGCAGCCAAGATCTGGGAGCGGGCGGGGAGCTGTTTTTT. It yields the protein CASSQDLGAGGELFF.

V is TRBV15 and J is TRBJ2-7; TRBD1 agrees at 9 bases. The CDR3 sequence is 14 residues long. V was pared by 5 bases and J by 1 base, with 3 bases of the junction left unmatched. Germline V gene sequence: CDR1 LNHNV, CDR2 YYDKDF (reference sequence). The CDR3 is CATSVTGGSYEQYF. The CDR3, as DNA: TGTGCCACCAGCGTGACAGGGGGTTCCTACGAGCAGTACTTC.

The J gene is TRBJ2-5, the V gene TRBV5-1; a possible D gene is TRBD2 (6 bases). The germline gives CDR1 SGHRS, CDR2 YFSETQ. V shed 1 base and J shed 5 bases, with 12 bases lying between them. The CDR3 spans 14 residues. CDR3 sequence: CASSLTLASETQYF. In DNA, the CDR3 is TGCGCCAGCAGCTTGACTCTAGCGTCTGAGACCCAGTACTTC.

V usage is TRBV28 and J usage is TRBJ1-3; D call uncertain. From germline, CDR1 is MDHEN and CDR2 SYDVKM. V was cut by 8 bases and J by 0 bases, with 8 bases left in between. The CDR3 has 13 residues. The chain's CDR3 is CASWTGSGNTIYF. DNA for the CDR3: TGTGCCAGCTGGACTGGCTCTGGAAACACCATATATTTT.